A selection of T cell receptor beta chains follows, all from one sample in a study of T cell repertoires in cytomegalovirus infection. MiXCR was run by TCRdb on the reads, yielding one entry per CDR3 protein. The top ten clones hold around three fifths of a sample with some 110,000 distinct CDR3 sequences, roughly a third of them seen once. These TCRs' antigens remain unknown. The sequenced sample was CD8+ T cells from cultured PBMCs, obtained from culture after CMV antigen stimulation. Source of these receptors: a human donor in good health (CMV status not recorded). Some clones in this sample may be carry-over from other donors' samples. Both conserved end residues are part of each CDR3. D genes are given only for firm matches.

NA | 13 | TRBJ1-6 | TRBV6-6 | CASSYTDNSPLHF
TRBD2 | 14 | TRBJ2-3 | TRBV20-1 | CSVSGSGAADTQYF
NA | 12 | TRBJ2-7 | TRBV29-1 | CSVAFQGYEQYF
NA | 14 | TRBJ1-2 | TRBV18 | CASSPTGLSYGYTF
NA | 15 | TRBJ1-1 | TRBV6-5 | CAGNYRAGANTEAFF
NA | 13 | TRBJ2-1 | TRBV5-6 | CASSLGVTNEQFF
TRBD1 | 15 | TRBJ1-4 | TRBV7-9 | CASSQGVSTNEKLFF
NA | 13 | TRBJ1-1 | TRBV14 | CASRRQTNTEAFF
NA | 13 | TRBJ2-7 | TRBV15 | CATSPGTIYEQYF
NA | 13 | TRBJ2-7 | TRBV6-6 | CASRGPDGYEQYF
TRBD1 | 18 | TRBJ1-6 | TRBV7-6 | CASSDHPGQGGRGSPLHF
TRBD2 | 15 | TRBJ2-5 | TRBV5-1 | CASSEPGGAGETQYF
NA | 14 | TRBJ2-7 | TRBV5-1 | CASSLTDPTDEQYF
TRBD1 | 14 | TRBJ1-2 | TRBV7-9 | CASSFGQVNYGYTF
TRBD2 | 13 | TRBJ2-7 | TRBV28 | CASNTGGSYEQYF
NA | 15 | TRBJ2-3 | TRBV12-5 | CASGPGGTSTDTQYF
TRBD1 | 16 | TRBJ2-1 | TRBV11-1 | CASSPPQGASYNEQFF
NA | 14 | TRBJ2-5 | TRBV7-9 | CASNGEAVRETQYF
NA | 15 | TRBJ1-5 | TRBV27 | CASSLSAGNNQPQHF
NA | 12 | TRBJ2-1 | TRBV12-3/TRBV12-4 | CASSWTYNEQFF
TRBD2 | 14 | TRBJ2-7 | TRBV25-1 | CASSPASGGYEQYF
TRBD2 | 17 | TRBJ2-5 | TRBV7-2 | CASSSRTSGGRRETQYF